What follows is one T cell receptor (beta chain) and its context. Its antigen has not been determined. No clone much larger than this one lies a single base away; base qualities are absent. What the time point label conveys for this sample: before start of T cell therapy. Patients were solid-organ transplant recipients with drug-resistant/recurrent cytomegalovirus. Ten to eleven people from the trial were chosen for repertoire analysis because post-therapy peripheral blood mononuclear cells were available from them. A BD FACSAria III was used to sort viable CD3+CD8+CD4- lymphocytes from PBMCs. The Qiagen DNeasy Kit was used to extract genomic DNA from sorted cells. This entry comes from a study of T cell therapy after organ transplantation (dated by TCRdb to about 2019). About the investigation overall: Therapy products were autologous CMV-specific T cells expanded in vitro for two to three weeks with a peptide pool of 30 HLA class I and II CMV epitopes. Up to 6 T cell doses were administered to patients every 2 weeks, and patients were monitored for approximately 30 weeks after therapy was completed. Of the 10 or so patients, eight were classified as clinical responders and two were classified as nonresponders. Patients received a median of 1.92 x 10^8 CMV-specific T cells across 2 to 6 intravenous infusions. The study was a follow-up TRBV repertoire analysis of an open-label phase I trial of autologous CMV-specific adoptive T cell therapy in solid-organ transplant recipients. Pretherapy peripheral blood samples were collected before commencement of T cell therapy. Long-term post-therapy samples were available for only about 85% of the 10 patients.

TRB CDR3 regions were amplified from genomic DNA with the immunoSEQ two-step, bias-controlled multiplex PCR assay. CDR3 libraries were sequenced on an Illumina NextSeq 500. On the study's bioinformatics: Initial alignment and bioinformatics, including bias normalization against synthetic CDR3 analogs, were performed with the immunoSEQ Analyzer platform. V, D and J genes were annotated according to IMGT database definitions. For further TRBV analyses, VDJtools version 1.1.10 and the R package tcR version 2.2.1.11 were used with default settings. For the GLIPH analysis, version 1.0 was run with default settings. In CDR3 sequences with at least 5 reads, significant changes in clonotype frequency were tested by a 2-sided binomial test with Benjamini-Hochberg correction (alpha = 0.01). TCRdb stores this immuneACCESS table with in-frame sequences only. Part of the clones is absent; in the studies checked, under half of the shortfall reflects unresolved V genes, and no reason is known for the rest. The V and J calls and clone size come from that table; D and trimming were worked out from the DNA. A total of 45,000 to 60,000 clones appear in this sample, approximately 94% of them only once. Roughly 3% of the sample lies in the top ten.

Paper-wide results and their limitations: The small cohort prevented assessing confounders such as concurrent antirejection and antiviral medications. Reconstitution after therapy appeared to include not only transferred clonotypes but also endogenous clonotypes that had not been detected in the therapy products. Nonresponders showed marked pretherapy clonal expansions with minimal repertoire change after therapy. Fold change in CD8 clonality after therapy inversely correlated with pretherapy clonality, suggesting less biased repertoires were more receptive to remodeling. The small number of expansions detected in nonresponders may be due to reduced sample coverage caused by poor CD8+ T cell yield.

The sequence was obtained from a human patient who had received a solid organ transplant and had CMV disease. The specimen comprised CD8+ T cells from blood, sampled before autologous CMV-specific T cell therapy.

The CDR3 here reads CASSYQGNPGNTIYF. The nucleotide sequence reads TGTGCCAGCAGTTATCAGGGAAACCCTGGAAACACCATATATTTT. The rearrangement combines TRBV6-6 with TRBJ1-3; tentative D gene TRBD1, with 5 bases matching. Trimming costs V 3 bases and J 2 bases, and their ends lie 11 bases apart. The CDR3 numbers 15 residues from cysteine through phenylalanine. The kept DNA is CDR3 alone, 45 bases in frame from the first base. CDR1 MNHNY and CDR2 SVGAGI were looked up in the germline V gene (reference sequence).